This entry lists 17 T cell receptor beta chains sequenced from one sample in a study of cytomegalovirus exposure and HLA in healthy donors. Clones were sequenced by immunoSEQ multiplex PCR, and TCRdb holds only the in-frame ones, with some missing. The sample carries around 230,000 clones, about 90% recorded once. The sequenced material came from PBMCs. The receptor source for this set is a woman aged 25 to 39 in good health and CMV-seropositive.

V is TRBV5-1 and J is TRBJ2-3; the match to TRBD2 covers 13 bases. CDR1 and CDR2 (germline): SGHRS, YFSETQ. The CDR3 totals 16 residues. After removal of 4 bases from V and 2 bases from J, the junction contained 4 bases not matched to a gene. The CDR3 loop is CASSHGLAGVTDTQYF. The DNA for the CDR3 is TGCGCCAGCAGCCATGGACTAGCGGGGGTCACAGATACGCAGTATTTT.

The CDR3 sequence is CASSTRELGKNEQFF. The DNA for the CDR3 is TGTGCCAGCAGCACGCGGGAGTTGGGAAAAAATGAGCAGTTCTTC. The rearrangement joins TRBV7-2 to TRBJ2-1; 7 bases align to TRBD2. The CDR3 is made up of 15 amino acids. V shed 5 bases and J 7 bases; nucleotides not matched to a gene: 11. Germline V gene lookup returns CDR1 SGHTA and CDR2 FQGNSA. Variable domain in full (rest from reference TRBV7-2 and TRBJ2-1): GAGVSQSPSNKVTEKGKDVELRCDPISGHTALYWYRQSLGQGLEFLIYFQGNSAPDKSGLPSDRFSAERTGGSVSTLTIQRTQQEDSAVYLCASSTRELGKNEQFFGPGTRLTVL.

The gene calls are TRBV6-5 and TRBJ1-2, with D unclear. The germline V and J ends were trimmed by 7 bases and 0 bases, with 15 bases remaining between them. Germline V gives CDR1 MNHEY, CDR2 SVGAGI. The CDR3 sequence is 15 residues long. The CDR3 reads CASTHPTEANYGYTF. The CDR3 nucleotides are TGTGCCAGCACCCACCCTACAGAAGCTAACTATGGCTACACCTTC.

The chain joins TRBV9 to TRBJ2-7, with 10 bases that match TRBD2. Germline lookup yields CDR1 SGDLS and CDR2 YYNGEE. The V segment lost 4 bases and the J segment 1 base; nucleotides outside the gene matches: 2. The CDR3 sequence is 14 residues long. CDR3 in DNA: TGTGCCAGCAGCCTAGCGGGAGATTCCTACGAGCAGTACTTC. Translation: CASSLAGDSYEQYF.

The V gene is TRBV5-1, the J gene TRBJ2-1, with D uncertain. This CDR3 has 14 amino acids. The germline gives CDR1 SGHRS, CDR2 YFSETQ. Trimming left V 1 base short and J 4 bases short, with 9 bases between. The CDR3 reads CASSLTGQYNEQFF. The DNA for the CDR3 is TGCGCCAGCAGCTTGACTGGGCAGTACAATGAGCAGTTCTTC.

The gene calls are TRBV29-1 and TRBJ2-2; 9 bases line up with TRBD1. Trimming removed 4 bases from V and 4 bases from J; junction bases left unmatched: 4. The CDR3 length is 14 residues. Germline lookup yields CDR1 SQVTM and CDR2 ANQGSEA. CDR3 amino acids: CSVVRDRVTGELFF. The CDR3 bases are TGCAGCGTTGTGCGGGACAGGGTCACCGGGGAGCTGTTTTTT.

The chain carries TRBV11-3 and TRBJ1-1; no clear D gene. The germline V and J ends were trimmed by 3 bases and 3 bases, with 14 bases remaining between them. The CDR3 covers 15 residues. Per germline, CDR1 SGHNT and CDR2 YENEEA. The CDR3 DNA is TGTGCCAGCAGCTTCTCCCGAACTCGATACACTGAAGCTTTCTTT. This encodes CASSFSRTRYTEAFF.

This rearrangement joins TRBV2 to TRBJ2-1; TRBD2 is a possible D gene (6 bases). V was shortened by 4 bases and J by 10 bases, with 14 bases between the two germline ends. The length of the CDR3 is 13 residues. Germline lookup yields CDR1 SNHLY and CDR2 FYNNEI. CDR3 amino acids: CASSVVFGLEQFF. The CDR3 bases are TGTGCCAGCAGTGTTGTATTCGGACTAGAGCAGTTCTTC.

This chain joins TRBV16 and TRBJ2-6; D gene ambiguous. There are 16 residues in the CDR3. The V and J ends lost 4 bases and 0 bases respectively, with 10 bases between them. Per the germline V gene, CDR1 is KGHSY and CDR2 is FQNENV. CDR3: CASSRTQDSGANVLTF. The DNA for the CDR3 is TGTGCCAGCAGCCGTACCCAGGACTCTGGGGCCAACGTCCTGACTTTC.

This clone has a single count. V usage is TRBV14 and J usage is TRBJ2-7; D is undetermined. The CDR3 covers 15 residues. Looked up from germline, CDR1 is SGHDN and CDR2 is FVKESK. Trimming left V 1 base short and J 2 bases short, with 12 bases between. DNA for the CDR3: TGTGCCAGCAGCCAAGTTGAGTACTACCCCTACGAGCAGTACTTC. Translation: CASSQVEYYPYEQYF.

V usage is TRBV5-1 and J usage is TRBJ2-7; D is perhaps TRBD1 (6 bases). In germline, CDR1 is SGHRS, CDR2 YFSETQ. The CDR3 is 16 residues long. The ends were cut back, 4 bases at V and 2 bases at J, with 19 bases in the middle. The CDR3 bases are TGCGCCAGCAGCCCTGTGTGGGGGCCCGAACCCTACGAGCAGTACTTC. Protein product: CASSPVWGPEPYEQYF.

J is TRBJ1-2 and V is TRBV6-1, with 12 bases that match TRBD1. The V gene's germline CDR1 is MNHNS and CDR2 SASEGT. The V segment lost 8 bases and the J segment 1 base; nucleotides outside the gene matches: 5. The CDR3 spans 15 residues. The CDR3 DNA reads as TGTGCCAGCGGGACAGGGGGCTACCTTAACTATGGCTACACCTTC. It translates to CASGTGGYLNYGYTF.

This clone was observed a single time. The rearrangement uses TRBV7-2 and TRBJ1-1, with 9 bases matching TRBD1. From germline, CDR1 is SGHTA and CDR2 FQGNSA. This CDR3 has 14 residues. The ends lost 8 bases at V and 1 base at J; junction bases unmatched: 5. The CDR3 reads CASRQGQGNTEAFF. CDR3 sequence (DNA): TGTGCCAGCCGTCAGGGACAGGGGAACACTGAAGCTTTCTTT.

The chain has TRBV27 and TRBJ2-2; D gene ambiguous. V was cut by 8 bases and J by 6 bases, with 10 bases left in between. In germline, CDR1 is MNHEY, CDR2 SMNVEV (reference sequence). This CDR3 is built from 12 residues. CDR3: CASCPPAGELFF. CDR3 nucleotides: TGTGCCAGCTGCCCCCCGGCCGGGGAGCTGTTTTTT.

The J gene is TRBJ1-2, the V gene TRBV12-5, with D tentatively TRBD1 (6 bases). The CDR3 is 14 residues long. In germline, CDR1 is LGHNT, CDR2 FRNRAP. V dropped 6 bases and J dropped 8 bases, with 19 bases sitting between them. The CDR3 region has the DNA TGTGCTAGTGGCAACAGGGTGGAGGTTACGGGCTACACCTTC. Protein: CASGNRVEVTGYTF.

The rearrangement links TRBV5-1 to TRBJ2-4, with no clear D. V lost 0 bases and J 0 bases, leaving 4 bases between the germline ends. Germline V gene data show CDR1 as SGHRS and CDR2 as YFSETQ. CDR3 size: 14 residues. The CDR3 DNA reads TGCGCCAGCAGCTTGGCCATAGCCAAAAACATTCAGTACTTC. Its translation: CASSLAIAKNIQYF.

The genes are TRBV19 and TRBJ1-1; tentative D call: TRBD1 (5 bases). The CDR3 contains 13 residues. V shed 7 bases and J shed 6 bases, with 15 bases lying between them. The germline gives CDR1 LNHDA, CDR2 SQIVND (reference sequence). CDR3: CASTVRGLPEAFF. The DNA of the CDR3 is TGTGCCAGTACCGTAAGGGGTCTTCCTGAAGCTTTCTTT.